Reported below is one TCR beta chain. The record originates from a study of blood T cell repertoires in COVID-19. Study information: COVID-19 samples, acute and convalescent, were from the United States, Italy and Spain. PBMCs, B-cell-depleted T cells, or T cells provided the cDNA or gDNA that made up the material.

Per the authors' pipeline: Scientists estimated how many nucleated cells there were by amplifying reference gene primers. Sequenced by immunoSEQ multiplex PCR; TCRdb stores in-frame clones only, minus some. For V, J and clone size, that table is used; D and trimming come from the DNA. The sample yields about 190,000 clones, roughly 78% seen once. The CDR3 extends over 18 amino acids. Germline loops: CDR1 SGHRS, CDR2 YFSETQ. V was pared by 0 bases and J by 6 bases, with 13 bases of the junction left unmatched. Sequenced: peripheral blood. This receptor was identified in a woman of 80 years or more with active or convalescent COVID-19. The chain links TRBV5-1 to TRBJ2-2; 8 nucleotides agree with TRBD2. The CDR3 loop reads CASSLALTSGQGSGELFF. As DNA, the CDR3 is TGCGCCAGCAGCTTGGCCCTTACTAGCGGCCAAGGGTCCGGGGAGCTGTTTTTT.